A selection of T cell receptor beta chains follows, all from one sample in a study of T cells in localized non-small cell lung cancer. This table comes from immunoSEQ multiplex PCR, and its TCRdb copy is limited to in-frame clones, with some not included. This table holds about 13,000 clones, approximately 80% found once. Sequencing used peripheral blood, obtained before any cancer treatment. All receptors derive from a male donor older than 55 with stage I squamous cell lung carcinoma. CDR3s include the opening cysteine and the closing phenylalanine or tryptophan. D genes are given only for firm matches. Rows may omit the clone size; those that give it use once, few, many or a size class.

D gene: NA
J gene: TRBJ2-1
clone size: NA
V gene: TRBV11-3
CDR3 DNA: TGTGCCAGCAGCCCGGGTCCGGGACTCGGGCAGTTCTTC
CDR3 protein: CASSPGPGLGQFF

D gene: NA
J gene: TRBJ1-2
clone size: NA
V gene: TRBV2
CDR3 DNA: TGTGCCAGCAGTGAACGTCAGCCGGGTCAGTATGGCTACACCTTC
CDR3 protein: CASSERQPGQYGYTF

D gene: TRBD1
J gene: TRBJ1-5
clone size: NA
V gene: TRBV6-5
CDR3 DNA: TGTGCCAGCAGCCGCGCCGGGACAGAGACTCAGCCCCAGCATTTT
CDR3 protein: CASSRAGTETQPQHF

D gene: NA
J gene: TRBJ1-1
clone size: NA
V gene: TRBV6-1
CDR3 DNA: TGTGCCAGCAGCCGACGGAACACTGAAGCTTTCTTT
CDR3 protein: CASSRRNTEAFF

D gene: NA
J gene: TRBJ2-7
clone size: NA
V gene: TRBV5-1
CDR3 DNA: TGCGCCAGCAGCTTGGATGGGGGGAGCGAGCAGTACTTC
CDR3 protein: CASSLDGGSEQYF

D gene: NA
J gene: TRBJ2-5
clone size: NA
V gene: TRBV15
CDR3 DNA: TGTGCCACCAGCAGCGGATTCGGGGCAAAAGGGACCCAGTACTTC
CDR3 protein: CATSSGFGAKGTQYF

D gene: NA
J gene: TRBJ2-2
clone size: NA
V gene: TRBV5-1
CDR3 DNA: TGCGCCAGCAGCTTGGTAGAGAGAGGGGAGCTGTTTTTT
CDR3 protein: CASSLVERGELFF

D gene: TRBD1
J gene: TRBJ2-1
clone size: NA
V gene: TRBV7-9
CDR3 DNA: TGTGCCAGCACACAGGGGGAATACAATGAGCAGTTCTTC
CDR3 protein: CASTQGEYNEQFF

D gene: TRBD1
J gene: TRBJ1-2
clone size: NA
V gene: TRBV5-4
CDR3 DNA: TGTGCCAGCAGCCCTGGGGGGACAGGGGCACACTATGGCTACACCTTC
CDR3 protein: CASSPGGTGAHYGYTF

D gene: NA
J gene: TRBJ1-2
clone size: NA
V gene: TRBV11-2
CDR3 DNA: TGTGCCAGCAGCTCCTGGAGGACAGACTATGGCTACACCTTC
CDR3 protein: CASSSWRTDYGYTF

D gene: TRBD1
J gene: TRBJ2-3
clone size: NA
V gene: TRBV2
CDR3 DNA: TGTGCCAGCAGTGGACAGGGGACAGATACGCAGTATTTT
CDR3 protein: CASSGQGTDTQYF

D gene: TRBD1
J gene: TRBJ2-5
clone size: NA
V gene: TRBV5-8
CDR3 DNA: TGTGCCAGCAGCTTCGGGACAGGAGAAGAGACCCAGTACTTC
CDR3 protein: CASSFGTGEETQYF

D gene: TRBD1
J gene: TRBJ2-7
clone size: NA
V gene: TRBV18
CDR3 DNA: TGTGCCAGCTCACCAAACGGTTGGCAAGAGGGGGCCCTGGGGAACGAGCAGTACTTC
CDR3 protein: CASSPNGWQEGALGNEQYF

D gene: NA
J gene: TRBJ2-1
clone size: NA
V gene: TRBV9
CDR3 DNA: TGTGCCAGCAGCCCGCCTCTTAGCGACCGGCAGTTCTTC
CDR3 protein: CASSPPLSDRQFF

D gene: TRBD1
J gene: TRBJ2-7
clone size: NA
V gene: TRBV19
CDR3 DNA: TGTGCCAGTAGTAGGGCGGACAGGGGGACCTACGAGCAGTACTTC
CDR3 protein: CASSRADRGTYEQYF

D gene: NA
J gene: TRBJ1-2
clone size: NA
V gene: TRBV21-1
CDR3 DNA: TGTGCCAGCACCAAGGGGTTTCAACCGGGACAGGGGGCCCTCTATGGCTACACCTTC
CDR3 protein: CASTKGFQPGQGALYGYTF

D gene: NA
J gene: TRBJ2-5
clone size: NA
V gene: TRBV21-1
CDR3 DNA: TGTGCCAGCAGCTCGAGGGGGGGGACAGGGGAGACCCAGTACTTC
CDR3 protein: CASSSRGGTGETQYF

D gene: NA
J gene: TRBJ1-5
clone size: NA
V gene: TRBV5-6
CDR3 DNA: TGTGCCAGCAGCTCGACTGACTTGGAGGGCCAGCCCCAGCATTTT
CDR3 protein: CASSSTDLEGQPQHF

D gene: NA
J gene: TRBJ2-7
clone size: NA
V gene: TRBV2
CDR3 DNA: TGTGCCAGCAGTGCCGTAGGGACCGAGCAGTACTTC
CDR3 protein: CASSAVGTEQYF

D gene: TRBD2
J gene: TRBJ2-3
clone size: NA
V gene: TRBV19
CDR3 DNA: TGTGCCAGTAGTATAATCAGACTAGCGGGATCCGCAGATACGCAGTATTTT
CDR3 protein: CASSIIRLAGSADTQYF

D gene: NA
J gene: TRBJ1-5
clone size: NA
V gene: TRBV30
CDR3 DNA: TGTGCCTGGAGTGGACAGGTTTATCAGCCCCAGCATTTT
CDR3 protein: CAWSGQVYQPQHF

D gene: NA
J gene: TRBJ2-7
clone size: NA
V gene: TRBV19
CDR3 DNA: TGTGCCAGTAGTGCCCAGCTCGGGTACGAGCAGTACTTC
CDR3 protein: CASSAQLGYEQYF

D gene: TRBD2
J gene: TRBJ2-1
clone size: NA
V gene: TRBV5-4
CDR3 DNA: TGTGCCAGCAGCTTGGGGACTAGCGGGAGGCTAGTCAATGAGCAGTTCTTC
CDR3 protein: CASSLGTSGRLVNEQFF

D gene: NA
J gene: TRBJ2-7
clone size: NA
V gene: TRBV14
CDR3 DNA: TGTGCCAGCAGCCAGCTAGGGGCAGGCACCTCCTACGAGCAGTACTTC
CDR3 protein: CASSQLGAGTSYEQYF

D gene: NA
J gene: TRBJ2-3
clone size: NA
V gene: TRBV2
CDR3 DNA: TGTGCCAGCACCTCCCGGGCCACAGATACGCAGTATTTT
CDR3 protein: CASTSRATDTQYF

D gene: NA
J gene: TRBJ2-1
clone size: once
V gene: TRBV6-1
CDR3 DNA: TGTGCCAGCACCTCAAGGGTGTACAATGAGCAGTTCTTC
CDR3 protein: CASTSRVYNEQFF

D gene: NA
J gene: TRBJ2-1
clone size: few
V gene: TRBV2
CDR3 DNA: TGTGCCAGCACCCCGAGCTCCTACAATGAGCAGTTCTTC
CDR3 protein: CASTPSSYNEQFF

D gene: NA
J gene: TRBJ2-1
clone size: NA
V gene: TRBV7-3
CDR3 DNA: TGTGCCAGCAGCTTAGCCAGTTACAATGAGCAGTTCTTC
CDR3 protein: CASSLASYNEQFF

D gene: TRBD2
J gene: TRBJ2-1
clone size: once
V gene: TRBV6-6
CDR3 DNA: TGTGCCAGCACCCCGAGCGGGATGACCTACAATGAGCAGTTCTTC
CDR3 protein: CASTPSGMTYNEQFF

D gene: NA
J gene: TRBJ2-5
clone size: NA
V gene: TRBV27
CDR3 DNA: TGTGCCAGCAGTTTGAGGGGTCCGGTGGGAACCCAGTACTTC
CDR3 protein: CASSLRGPVGTQYF

D gene: NA
J gene: TRBJ2-7
clone size: few
V gene: TRBV5-1
CDR3 DNA: TGCGCCAGCAGCGGAGACAGCTACGAGCAGTACTTC
CDR3 protein: CASSGDSYEQYF

D gene: TRBD1
J gene: TRBJ1-1
clone size: once
V gene: TRBV7-8
CDR3 DNA: TGTGCCAGCAGCTTAACAGGGGAGAACACTGAAGCTTTCTTT
CDR3 protein: CASSLTGENTEAFF

D gene: TRBD1
J gene: TRBJ2-5
clone size: NA
V gene: TRBV5-4
CDR3 DNA: TGTGCCAGCAGCTCCGGACAGGCACAAGAGACCCAGTACTTC
CDR3 protein: CASSSGQAQETQYF

D gene: NA
J gene: TRBJ1-3
clone size: NA
V gene: TRBV6-6
CDR3 DNA: TGTGCCAGCAGTTACTCCGGACAGAACTCTGGAAACACCATATATTTT
CDR3 protein: CASSYSGQNSGNTIYF

D gene: TRBD2
J gene: TRBJ2-1
clone size: few
V gene: TRBV18
CDR3 DNA: TGTGCCAGCTCACCCGCGGGGGGAAAGTACAATGAGCAGTTCTTC
CDR3 protein: CASSPAGGKYNEQFF

D gene: NA
J gene: TRBJ1-1
clone size: NA
V gene: TRBV7-2
CDR3 DNA: TGTGCCAGCAGCCCATCGGAGGGTTGGGGAGGGTACACTGAAGCTTTCTTT
CDR3 protein: CASSPSEGWGGYTEAFF

D gene: NA
J gene: TRBJ2-5
clone size: NA
V gene: TRBV10-3
CDR3 DNA: TGTGCCATCAGCTTCCGGGCAAACCAAGAGACCCAGTACTTC
CDR3 protein: CAISFRANQETQYF

D gene: NA
J gene: TRBJ1-1
clone size: NA
V gene: TRBV5-4
CDR3 DNA: TGTGCCAGCAGCTTCGGGAACACTGAAGCTTTCTTT
CDR3 protein: CASSFGNTEAFF

D gene: TRBD1
J gene: TRBJ2-5
clone size: few
V gene: TRBV11-2
CDR3 DNA: TGTGCCAGCAGCTTATGGGGACAGAATGGGGAGACCCAGTACTTC
CDR3 protein: CASSLWGQNGETQYF

D gene: TRBD1
J gene: TRBJ1-2
clone size: NA
V gene: TRBV5-1
CDR3 DNA: TGCGCCAGCAGCTCCTACAGGGGGTATGGCTACACCTTC
CDR3 protein: CASSSYRGYGYTF

D gene: NA
J gene: TRBJ1-2
clone size: NA
V gene: TRBV6-1
CDR3 DNA: TGTGCCAGCGGACGAACAGGACTCTATGGCTACACCTTC
CDR3 protein: CASGRTGLYGYTF

D gene: NA
J gene: TRBJ2-1
clone size: NA
V gene: TRBV11-2
CDR3 DNA: TGTGCCAGCAGCTTAGGGCCCGAGCAGTTCTTC
CDR3 protein: CASSLGPEQFF

D gene: NA
J gene: TRBJ2-2
clone size: NA
V gene: TRBV4-1
CDR3 DNA: TGCGCCAGCAGCCAGCACCGAGGGGCCACCTTAAAGGACGGGGAGCTGTTTTTT
CDR3 protein: CASSQHRGATLKDGELFF

D gene: TRBD1
J gene: TRBJ1-2
clone size: NA
V gene: TRBV28
CDR3 DNA: TGTGCCAGCCAAGACAGGGCCTATGGCTACACCTTC
CDR3 protein: CASQDRAYGYTF

D gene: NA
J gene: TRBJ1-5
clone size: NA
V gene: TRBV6-6
CDR3 DNA: TGTGCCAGCAGTTACTCAAAGGGGAATCAGCCCCAGCATTTT
CDR3 protein: CASSYSKGNQPQHF

D gene: TRBD1
J gene: TRBJ1-4
clone size: NA
V gene: TRBV5-4
CDR3 DNA: TGTGCCAGCAGCAGTGGACAGGTTGAAAAACTGTTTTTT
CDR3 protein: CASSSGQVEKLFF

D gene: NA
J gene: TRBJ2-7
clone size: NA
V gene: TRBV19
CDR3 DNA: TGTGCCAGTAAAAGGAGGCAGAACTCCTACGAGCAGTACTTC
CDR3 protein: CASKRRQNSYEQYF

D gene: NA
J gene: TRBJ1-2
clone size: NA
V gene: TRBV15
CDR3 DNA: TGTGCCACCAGCAGAGATTTTCGAGGTTCTAACTATGGCTACACCTTC
CDR3 protein: CATSRDFRGSNYGYTF

D gene: TRBD1
J gene: TRBJ1-2
clone size: NA
V gene: TRBV11-2
CDR3 DNA: TGTGCCAGCAGCTTCCGACAGGGCCATGGCTACACCTTC
CDR3 protein: CASSFRQGHGYTF

D gene: TRBD2
J gene: TRBJ2-7
clone size: medium-sized
V gene: TRBV5-5
CDR3 DNA: TGTGCCAGCAGCTCCTTACTAGCGGGGGCTTCCTACGAGCAGTACTTC
CDR3 protein: CASSSLLAGASYEQYF

D gene: TRBD2
J gene: TRBJ2-7
clone size: NA
V gene: TRBV28
CDR3 DNA: TGTGCCAGCAGTACGGCCTCTACGGGGGGAAACGAGCAGTACTTC
CDR3 protein: CASSTASTGGNEQYF

D gene: TRBD1
J gene: TRBJ1-5
clone size: NA
V gene: TRBV2
CDR3 DNA: TGTGCCAGCAGTGATTGGACAGGGGCGAACAAGGGTGATCCCCAGCATTTT
CDR3 protein: CASSDWTGANKGDPQHF

D gene: NA
J gene: TRBJ1-1
clone size: NA
V gene: TRBV21-1
CDR3 DNA: TGTGCCAGCAGCAAAAACCCCCCTGGGGTTTTCTTT
CDR3 protein: CASSKNPPGVFF

D gene: NA
J gene: TRBJ2-5
clone size: NA
V gene: TRBV30
CDR3 DNA: TGTGCCTGGAGTAAGAACAGTCAAGAGACCCAGTACTTC
CDR3 protein: CAWSKNSQETQYF

D gene: NA
J gene: TRBJ2-5
clone size: NA
V gene: TRBV29-1
CDR3 DNA: TGCAGCGTTGGGGTCCAAGAGACCCAGTACTTC
CDR3 protein: CSVGVQETQYF

D gene: NA
J gene: TRBJ2-6
clone size: NA
V gene: TRBV5-6
CDR3 DNA: TGTGCCAGCAGCTTGGTAGGGTCTGGGGCCAACGTCCTGACTTTC
CDR3 protein: CASSLVGSGANVLTF

D gene: NA
J gene: TRBJ2-2
clone size: NA
V gene: TRBV30
CDR3 DNA: TGTGCCTGGTTGGGAGGGGGGACCGGGGAGCTGTTTTTT
CDR3 protein: CAWLGGGTGELFF

D gene: TRBD1
J gene: TRBJ1-2
clone size: NA
V gene: TRBV6-4
CDR3 DNA: TGTGCCAGCAGCCCGGGACAGGGGCACTATGGCTACACCTTC
CDR3 protein: CASSPGQGHYGYTF